The next 7 T cell receptor beta chains were all read from a single sample in a study of T cells in narcolepsy. The repertoire was sequenced with immunoSEQ multiplex PCR; TCRdb's copy has only in-frame clones and lacks some. The table has around 16,000 clones, 65% to 90% seen once. The specimen was memory (CD45RA-) CD4+ T cells from blood. The receptors stem from a human donor in good health.

The CDR3 protein is CATSTGGSYEQYF. The CDR3 coding sequence is TGTGCCACCAGCACCGGTGGTTCCTACGAGCAGTACTTC. The genes are TRBV15 and TRBJ2-7, with D uncertain. The V and J ends lost 4 bases and 1 base respectively, with 8 bases between them. The CDR3 spans 13 residues. Germline V gene lookup returns CDR1 LNHNV and CDR2 YYDKDF (reference sequence).

The genes are TRBV2 and TRBJ1-5; 9 bases align to TRBD1. V was clipped by 4 bases and J by 1 base; unmatched bases: 2. The CDR3 is 15 residues long. The V gene's germline CDR1 is SNHLY and CDR2 FYNNEI. CDR3 bases: TGTGCCAGCAGTGGGGGACAGGGCAGCAATCAGCCCCAGCATTTT. Its translation is CASSGGQGSNQPQHF.

To note about this clone: The same CDR3 can be traced to other DNA sequences in this sample. The J gene is TRBJ2-3, the V gene TRBV5-4; weak D call: TRBD2 (6 bases). Germline V lookup: CDR1 SGHNT, CDR2 YYREEE (reference sequence). Trimming removed 4 bases from V and 1 base from J, with 10 bases in between. The CDR3 has 14 residues. CDR3 sequence reads: CASSREPRTDTQYF. For the CDR3, the DNA is TGTGCCAGCAGCCGGGAGCCCCGCACAGATACGCAGTATTTT.

The CDR3 reads CAWTPGLAGGRDTQYF. In nucleotides, the CDR3 is TGTGCCTGGACCCCCGGACTAGCGGGGGGGCGTGATACGCAGTATTTT. The gene calls are TRBV30 and TRBJ2-3; 15 nucleotides align to TRBD2. The CDR3 sequence is 16 residues long. CDR1 is GTSNPN, CDR2 SVGIG, per germline (reference sequence). With V trimmed by 4 bases and J by 6 bases, 8 bases remained unmatched.

This chain links TRBV5-6 with TRBJ2-4; 14 bases match TRBD2. Germline V gene sequence: CDR1 SGHDT, CDR2 YYEEEE. This CDR3 is 15 amino acids long. V lost 4 bases, J lost 8 bases, and 5 bases stayed unmatched. The CDR3 DNA reads as TGTGCCAGCAGCCCGACTAGCGGGAGGGCATACATTCAGTACTTC. Translation: CASSPTSGRAYIQYF.

The gene calls are TRBV5-1 and TRBJ1-1; D gene unclear. Germline CDR1 SGHRS, CDR2 YFSETQ. V was cut by 1 base and J by 3 bases, with 7 bases left in between. The length of the CDR3 is 13 residues. The CDR3 DNA follows: TGCGCCAGCAGCTTGCATGGGGACACTGAAGCTTTCTTT. Its translation is CASSLHGDTEAFF.

Regarding this clone: One end of the junction does not line up with germline, which may come from a read error. V and J are TRBV7-9 and TRBJ2-1; D is uncertain. CDR1 SEHNR and CDR2 FQNEAQ come from the germline V gene (reference sequence). The CDR3 covers 11 residues. CDR3 DNA sequence: TGTGCCAGCAGCGACGCCTTAGAGCGGTTCTTC. It specifies CASSDALERFF.